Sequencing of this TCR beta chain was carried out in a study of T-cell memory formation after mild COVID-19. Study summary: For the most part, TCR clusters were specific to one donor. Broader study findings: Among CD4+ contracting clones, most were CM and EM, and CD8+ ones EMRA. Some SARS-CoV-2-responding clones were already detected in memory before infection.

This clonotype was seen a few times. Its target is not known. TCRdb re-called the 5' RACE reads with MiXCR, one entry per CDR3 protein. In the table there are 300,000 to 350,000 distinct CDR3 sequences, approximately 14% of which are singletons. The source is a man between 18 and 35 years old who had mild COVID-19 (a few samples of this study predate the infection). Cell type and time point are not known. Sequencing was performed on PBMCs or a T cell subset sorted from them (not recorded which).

Written as DNA, the CDR3 is TGTGCCAGCAGTTTCCGAAGTTCACCCCTCCACTTT. Its protein product is CASSFRSSPLHF. This chain joins TRBV28 and TRBJ1-6, with D uncertain. The CDR3 totals 12 residues. Germline V gives CDR1 MDHEN, CDR2 SYDVKM. Trimming took off 3 bases at V and 9 bases at J, with 6 bases between the two ends.